This is a list of T cell receptor beta chains from one sample in a study of T-cell reconstitution after alpha-beta-depleted transplantation in children. TCRdb fed the PCR reads into MiXCR, producing one record per CDR3 protein. The sample records fewer than 350,000 distinct CDR3 sequences, 11% being singletons. The sequencing used peripheral blood, collected 180 days after TCRalphabeta/CD19-depleted stem cell transplant. Receptor source: a male patient between 2 and 10 years old who had a stem cell transplant for chronic granulomatous disease, so the T cells may come from the graft donor. CDR3s include the opening cysteine and the closing phenylalanine or tryptophan. Fields, in order: D gene, J gene, V gene, clone size, CDR3 protein, CDR3 DNA. The D gene is left open where the match is weak. Clone size is given for some rows only: seen once, a few or many times, or a class if the clone is expanded.

NA | TRBJ1-5 | TRBV20-1 | many | CSARDLSGGNQPQHF | TGCAGTGCTAGAGATCTATCCGGGGGCAATCAGCCCCAGCATTTT
NA | TRBJ2-7 | TRBV20-1 | many | CSATSSEDYEQYF | TGCAGTGCTACATCTTCGGAAGATTACGAGCAGTACTTC
TRBD1 | TRBJ1-4 | TRBV18 | many | CASSPGTVLQSEKLFF | TGTGCCAGCTCACCCGGGACAGTGCTGCAGAGTGAAAAACTGTTTTTT
NA | TRBJ2-3 | TRBV20-1 | many | CSASGFDRTSTDTQYF | TGCAGTGCTAGTGGCTTCGACAGGACTAGCACAGATACGCAGTATTTT
TRBD2 | TRBJ2-1 | TRBV19 | NA | CASSMGGYYNEQFF | TGTGCCAGTAGTATGGGGGGGTACTACAATGAGCAGTTCTTC
TRBD1 | TRBJ2-5 | TRBV28 | many | CASGGQGGETQYF | TGTGCCAGCGGAGGACAGGGCGGGGAGACCCAGTACTTC
TRBD1 | TRBJ2-1 | TRBV15 | many | CATSRIPGQTNNEQFF | TGTGCCACCAGCAGAATTCCGGGACAGACCAACAATGAGCAGTTCTTC
NA | TRBJ2-1 | TRBV7-6 | many | CASSRWGNSYNEQFF | TGTGCCAGCAGCAGATGGGGAAACTCCTACAATGAGCAGTTCTTC
NA | TRBJ2-1 | TRBV11-2 | many | CASSLMEGRPYNEQFF | TGTGCCAGCAGCTTAATGGAGGGGCGACCCTACAATGAGCAGTTCTTC
NA | TRBJ1-1 | TRBV29-1 | many | CSVGPLSGRGEAFF | TGCAGCGTCGGCCCCTTATCGGGGAGAGGGGAAGCTTTCTTT
TRBD1 | TRBJ2-5 | TRBV7-2 | many | CASSLARDRQETQYF | TGTGCCAGCAGCTTAGCTCGGGACAGGCAAGAGACCCAGTACTTC
NA | TRBJ2-7 | TRBV20-1 | many | CSARDDLIFRRGPDPYEQYF | TGCAGTGCTAGAGATGATTTAATTTTCAGGCGCGGCCCAGACCCTTACGAGCAGTACTTC
TRBD2 | TRBJ2-1 | TRBV12-5 | few | CASGLHLLAGGFNEQFF | TGTGCTAGTGGTTTGCACCTACTAGCGGGGGGGTTCAATGAGCAGTTCTTC
NA | TRBJ1-6 | TRBV6-2/TRBV6-3 | many | CASSPKGRLSGWNYNSPLHF | TGTGCCAGCAGTCCCAAAGGGCGGCTCTCGGGGTGGAACTATAATTCACCCCTCCACTTT
TRBD1 | TRBJ2-2 | TRBV7-9 | many | CASSLAPHRGSAGELFF | TGTGCCAGCAGCTTAGCCCCACACAGGGGGTCAGCCGGGGAGCTGTTTTTT
TRBD1 | TRBJ2-7 | TRBV5-6 | many | CASSVGDSNYEQYF | TGTGCCAGCAGCGTCGGGGACAGCAACTACGAGCAGTACTTC
TRBD2 | TRBJ2-6 | TRBV10-3 | many | CAISESNFQRGGSGANVLTF | TGTGCCATCAGTGAGTCGAATTTCCAGCGGGGGGGCTCTGGGGCCAACGTCCTGACTTTC
NA | TRBJ2-5 | TRBV5-4 | once | CASSFISGPETQYF | TGTGCCAGCAGCTTTATATCAGGGCCAGAGACCCAGTACTTC
TRBD1 | TRBJ2-7 | TRBV7-9 | many | CASSLRGEQGAGYEQYF | TGTGCCAGCAGCTTGCGGGGAGAGCAGGGGGCGGGGTACGAGCAGTACTTC
TRBD2 | TRBJ2-1 | TRBV19 | NA | CASSTPRLAGHNEQFF | TGTGCCAGTAGTACCCCTCGACTAGCGGGACACAATGAGCAGTTCTTC
TRBD1 | TRBJ2-1 | TRBV29-1 | many | CSGETGGQGHEQFF | TGCAGCGGGGAGACGGGTGGACAGGGCCATGAGCAGTTCTTC
NA | TRBJ1-1 | TRBV6-2/TRBV6-3 | many | CASSRVGNTEAFF | TGTGCCAGCAGCCGCGTGGGGAACACTGAAGCTTTCTTT
TRBD2 | TRBJ2-3 | TRBV7-2 | many | CASSLGRGGSDTQYF | TGTGCCAGCAGCTTAGGGCGGGGGGGCTCAGATACGCAGTATTTT
NA | TRBJ2-1 | TRBV7-2 | many | CASSLEYSYNEQFF | TGTGCCAGCAGTTTAGAATACAGTTACAATGAGCAGTTCTTC
TRBD1 | TRBJ1-2 | TRBV4-1 | many | CASSHVDRGFGNYGYTF | TGCGCCAGCAGCCATGTGGACAGGGGTTTTGGTAACTATGGCTACACCTTC
NA | TRBJ2-5 | TRBV5-5 | many | CASAGAGSNAGETQYF | TGTGCCAGCGCAGGGGCAGGGTCAAACGCCGGAGAGACCCAGTACTTC
NA | TRBJ2-4 | TRBV29-1 | many | CSVEVEELAKNIQYF | TGCAGCGTTGAAGTCGAAGAACTGGCCAAAAACATTCAGTACTTC
TRBD1 | TRBJ2-2 | TRBV2 | many | CASSRDRVAGELFF | TGTGCCAGCAGTCGGGACAGGGTCGCCGGGGAGCTGTTTTTT
NA | TRBJ2-5 | TRBV11-1 | NA | CASSSLWVANQETQYF | TGTGCCAGCAGCTCGCTGTGGGTAGCGAACCAAGAGACCCAGTACTTC
TRBD2 | TRBJ2-3 | TRBV3-1 | many | CASSPTLGTSGTSTDTQYF | TGTGCCAGCAGCCCCACGCTTGGGACTAGCGGGACCAGCACAGATACGCAGTATTTT
TRBD1 | TRBJ1-1 | TRBV29-1 | many | CSVYRQGANATEAFF | TGCAGCGTATACAGACAGGGGGCGAACGCCACTGAAGCTTTCTTT
TRBD1 | TRBJ2-3 | TRBV5-1 | many | CASEKDRGGTDTQYF | TGCGCCAGCGAAAAGGACAGGGGCGGCACAGATACGCAGTATTTT
NA | TRBJ2-5 | TRBV20-1 | many | CSVRWETQYF | TGCAGTGTACGCTGGGAGACCCAGTACTTC
NA | TRBJ2-3 | TRBV29-1 | many | CSVGVSTDTQYF | TGCAGCGTTGGCGTCAGCACAGATACGCAGTATTTT
TRBD1 | TRBJ2-4 | TRBV7-9 | many | CASSHTGQKNIQYF | TGTGCCAGCAGCCATACGGGACAGAAAAACATTCAGTACTTC
TRBD2 | TRBJ2-7 | TRBV20-1 | many | CSAPLSSGSWEQYF | TGCAGTGCCCCCCTTTCTAGCGGGAGTTGGGAGCAGTACTTC
NA | TRBJ2-7 | TRBV12-3/TRBV12-4 | many | CASTQGYEQYF | TGTGCCAGCACCCAAGGGTACGAGCAGTACTTC
TRBD1 | TRBJ1-5 | TRBV28 | many | CASSFDRAPPQHF | TGTGCCAGCAGTTTCGACAGGGCGCCGCCCCAGCATTTT
NA | TRBJ2-7 | TRBV7-9 | NA | CASSPDNSYEQYF | TGTGCCAGCAGCCCCGACAACTCCTACGAGCAGTACTTC
NA | TRBJ2-4 | TRBV29-1 | many | CSVEFGSRAKNIQYF | TGCAGCGTTGAGTTTGGCAGCAGAGCCAAAAACATTCAGTACTTC
NA | TRBJ2-7 | TRBV7-9 | many | CASSPGTPVFEQYF | TGTGCCAGCAGCCCCGGGACACCGGTGTTCGAGCAGTACTTC
NA | TRBJ2-3 | TRBV7-8 | many | CASSLRRTGPTDTQYF | TGTGCCAGCAGCTTAAGGCGTACAGGGCCCACAGATACGCAGTATTTT
TRBD2 | TRBJ2-5 | TRBV12-3/TRBV12-4 | few | CASSPYGFLAREGRETQYF | TGTGCCAGCAGTCCCTATGGATTTCTGGCTCGGGAGGGGAGGGAGACCCAGTACTTC
TRBD1 | TRBJ2-7 | TRBV20-1 | many | CSALQGSYEQYF | TGCAGTGCCCTACAGGGGTCCTACGAGCAGTACTTC
TRBD2 | TRBJ2-1 | TRBV12-3/TRBV12-4 | few | CASTSGASGSLSDEQFF | TGTGCCAGCACCAGTGGGGCTAGCGGGAGCTTAAGCGATGAGCAGTTCTTC
NA | TRBJ2-5 | TRBV20-1 | many | CSAREGVRALGTQYF | TGCAGTGCTAGAGAAGGTGTGAGAGCTTTAGGGACCCAGTACTTC
NA | TRBJ2-7 | TRBV20-1 | many | CSASPIEKYPGYEQYF | TGCAGTGCTAGCCCGATCGAAAAATATCCCGGCTACGAGCAGTACTTC
NA | TRBJ1-5 | TRBV29-1 | many | CSVEDRGADQPQHF | TGCAGCGTTGAAGATCGGGGGGCAGATCAGCCCCAGCATTTT
NA | TRBJ2-2 | TRBV4-3 | many | CASSREWGETTGELFF | TGCGCCAGCAGCCGGGAGTGGGGCGAGACCACCGGGGAGCTGTTTTTT
TRBD1 | TRBJ2-4 | TRBV28 | few | CASRPTGQEIKNIQYF | TGTGCCAGCAGGCCAACCGGACAGGAAATAAAAAACATTCAGTACTTC
TRBD1 | TRBJ2-5 | TRBV7-9 | many | CASSPRQGGETQYF | TGTGCCAGCAGCCCGCGACAGGGTGGCGAGACCCAGTACTTC
TRBD2 | TRBJ2-7 | TRBV20-1 | many | CSVSGTTYEQYF | TGCAGTGTTAGCGGGACAACCTACGAGCAGTACTTC
NA | TRBJ1-1 | TRBV7-8 | many | CASSPGRIGPWDTEAFF | TGTGCCAGCAGCCCGGGACGGATTGGGCCCTGGGACACTGAAGCTTTCTTT
NA | TRBJ2-7 | TRBV7-9 | NA | CASSPRTRNNEQYF | TGTGCCAGCAGCCCCCGGACTCGTAACAACGAGCAGTACTTC
TRBD2 | TRBJ2-5 | TRBV20-1 | many | CSASRVAGGQETQYF | TGCAGTGCTAGCCGAGTAGCGGGAGGGCAAGAGACCCAGTACTTC